The rows below give T cell receptor beta chains drawn from one sample of a study of cytomegalovirus exposure and HLA in healthy donors. The repertoire was sequenced with immunoSEQ multiplex PCR; TCRdb's copy has only in-frame clones and lacks some. Found here are around 160,000 clones, roughly 87% of them singletons; the top ten hold roughly 4.5%. The sequencing input was PBMCs. The receptor source for this set is a man between 50 and 59 years old in good health and CMV-seropositive. CDR3s include the opening cysteine and the closing phenylalanine or tryptophan. A D gene is named only where the DNA matches it firmly. Where a row states a size, it is once, few, many or the class of an expanded clone; other rows omit it.

clone size | J gene | V gene | D gene | CDR3 protein | CDR3 DNA
few | TRBJ1-4 | TRBV7-9 | TRBD1 | CASSLGLGGEKLFF | TGTGCCAGCAGCTTAGGGCTAGGGGGCGAAAAACTGTTTTTT
. | TRBJ1-2 | TRBV28 | TRBD1 | CATGQEDYGYTF | TGTGCCACGGGACAGGAGGACTATGGCTACACCTTC
. | TRBJ1-6 | TRBV2 | TRBD1 | CASSARGQNSPLHF | TGTGCCAGCAGCGCCAGGGGGCAAAATTCACCCCTCCACTTT
. | TRBJ2-2 | TRBV7-9 | . | CATTRQGHTGELFF | TGTGCCACGACTAGACAGGGCCACACCGGGGAGCTGTTTTTT
. | TRBJ2-7 | TRBV5-1 | . | CASSRDNYEQYF | TGCGCCAGCAGCAGGGACAACTACGAGCAGTACTTC
. | TRBJ2-2 | TRBV5-6 | TRBD2 | CASSLFLATSGSNTGELFF | TGTGCCAGCAGCTTGTTCCTCGCGACTAGCGGATCAAACACCGGGGAGCTGTTTTTT
. | TRBJ1-2 | TRBV5-1 | TRBD1 | CASSENRGEGDYGYTF | TGCGCCAGCAGCGAAAACAGGGGAGAAGGTGACTATGGCTACACCTTC
once | TRBJ1-1 | TRBV30 | . | CAWSARTEAFF | TGTGCCTGGAGCGCGAGGACTGAAGCTTTCTTT
few | TRBJ1-1 | TRBV28 | TRBD1 | CASLWSDRGGTEAFF | TGTGCCAGCTTATGGTCAGACAGGGGTGGAACTGAAGCTTTCTTT
. | TRBJ2-7 | TRBV5-6 | . | CASSLRRPKPREQYF | TGTGCCAGCAGCTTGAGGAGGCCTAAGCCCAGAGAGCAGTACTTC
. | TRBJ1-2 | TRBV7-9 | . | CSSRIDRFNYGYTF | TGTTCCAGCAGGATAGACAGGTTTAACTATGGCTACACCTTC
. | TRBJ2-4 | TRBV2 | TRBD2 | CASRIAGGKGDIQYF | TGTGCCAGCAGGATAGCGGGGGGGAAGGGTGACATTCAGTACTTC
. | TRBJ2-5 | TRBV29-1 | . | CSVDSRQETQYF | TGCAGCGTTGACTCCAGACAAGAGACCCAGTACTTC
. | TRBJ1-4 | TRBV28 | . | CASSGTGRGTNEKLFF | TGTGCCAGCAGTGGTACAGGGAGAGGAACTAATGAAAAACTGTTTTTT
. | TRBJ1-1 | TRBV5-1 | . | CASSLWGPEAFF | TGCGCCAGCAGCTTGTGGGGCCCTGAAGCTTTCTTT
. | TRBJ2-3 | TRBV9 | TRBD2 | CASSVVSGGVGDTQYF | TGTGCCAGCAGCGTAGTAAGCGGGGGGGTTGGAGATACGCAGTATTTT
. | TRBJ1-3 | TRBV7-9 | . | CASSSKDIRSGNTIYF | TGTGCCAGCAGCTCAAAGGACATACGCTCTGGAAACACCATATATTTT
. | TRBJ2-7 | TRBV9 | TRBD2 | CASSVGLAGGADYEQYF | TGTGCCAGCAGCGTGGGACTAGCGGGGGGAGCCGACTACGAGCAGTACTTC
. | TRBJ2-1 | TRBV28 | . | CASTLDWKGQFF | TGTGCCAGCACTTTAGACTGGAAAGGCCAGTTCTTC
. | TRBJ1-1 | TRBV2 | . | CASSGQQYTEAFF | TGTGCCAGCAGTGGCCAACAGTACACTGAAGCTTTCTTT
. | TRBJ1-3 | TRBV7-9 | TRBD1 | CASSLMGQAFISGNTIYF | TGTGCCAGCAGCTTAATGGGACAGGCCTTCATTTCTGGAAACACCATATATTTT
. | TRBJ2-7 | TRBV5-8 | . | CASSSDFTYEQYF | TGTGCCAGCAGCTCCGACTTCACCTACGAGCAGTACTTC